This T cell receptor beta chain emerged from a study of blood T cell repertoires in COVID-19. Study at large: Donors in the United States, Italy and Spain gave samples during acute or convalescent COVID-19. T cells, B-cell-depleted T cells, or PBMCs supplied cDNA or gDNA.

Germline CDR1 and CDR2: SGHTA and FQGTGA. The CDR3 sequence is 13 residues long. Trimming stripped 5 bases from V and 8 bases from J, with 13 bases between. In the original analysis: Counts of nucleated cells, estimated from reference gene primer amplification, were obtained. Sequencing was performed with immunoSEQ multiplex PCR; in TCRdb, only in-frame clones are kept and a portion is missing. The V and J calls and clone size are taken from that table; D and trimming were inferred from the DNA. The sample yields some 35,000 clones, around four fifths seen once. V usage is TRBV7-3 and J usage is TRBJ2-1, with a weak D call TRBD2 (5 bases). This receptor was taken from a man aged 50 to 59 with acute or convalescent COVID-19. The sequencing sample was made of peripheral blood. CDR3 protein: CASSPGVADEQFF. The CDR3 DNA is TGTGCCAGCAGCCCCGGGGTTGCCGATGAGCAGTTCTTC.